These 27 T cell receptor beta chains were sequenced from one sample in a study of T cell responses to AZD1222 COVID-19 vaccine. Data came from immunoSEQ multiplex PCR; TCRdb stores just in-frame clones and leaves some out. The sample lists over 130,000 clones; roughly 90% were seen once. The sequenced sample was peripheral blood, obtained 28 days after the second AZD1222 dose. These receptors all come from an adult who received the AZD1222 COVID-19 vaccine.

The CDR3, as DNA: TGTGCCAGCAGAAGACTAGCGGGAGATGCCGCCTACAATGAGCAGTTCTTC. The encoded protein is CASRRLAGDAAYNEQFF. The chain joins TRBV27 to TRBJ2-1, with 12 nucleotides matching TRBD2. With 6 bases clipped from V and 2 bases from J, the junction kept 8 bases outside the gene matches. This CDR3 is built from 17 residues. Looked up from germline, CDR1 is MNHEY and CDR2 is SMNVEV (reference sequence).

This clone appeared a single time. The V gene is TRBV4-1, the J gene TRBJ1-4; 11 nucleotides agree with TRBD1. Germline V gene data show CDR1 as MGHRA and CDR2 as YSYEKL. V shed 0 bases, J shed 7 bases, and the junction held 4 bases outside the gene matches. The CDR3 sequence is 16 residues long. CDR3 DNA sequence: TGCGCCAGCAGCCAAGACAGGACAGGGGGCTTTGAAAAACTGTTTTTT. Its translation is CASSQDRTGGFEKLFF.

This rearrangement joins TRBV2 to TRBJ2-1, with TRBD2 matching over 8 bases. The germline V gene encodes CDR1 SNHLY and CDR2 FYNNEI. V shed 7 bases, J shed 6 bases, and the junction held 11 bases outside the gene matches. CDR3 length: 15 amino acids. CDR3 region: CASTLRSGSSNEQFF. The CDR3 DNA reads TGTGCCAGCACCCTCAGGAGCGGGAGTAGCAATGAGCAGTTCTTC.

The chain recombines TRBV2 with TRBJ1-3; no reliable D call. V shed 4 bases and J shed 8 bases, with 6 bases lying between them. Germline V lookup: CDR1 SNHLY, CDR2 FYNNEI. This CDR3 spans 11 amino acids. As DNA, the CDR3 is TGTGCCAGCAGTGTTCTCTACACCATATATTTT. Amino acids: CASSVLYTIYF.

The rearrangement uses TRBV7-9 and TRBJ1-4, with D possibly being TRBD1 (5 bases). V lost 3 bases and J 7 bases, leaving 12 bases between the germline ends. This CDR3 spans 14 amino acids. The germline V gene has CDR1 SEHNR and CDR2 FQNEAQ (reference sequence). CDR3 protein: CASSFLTGGEKLFF. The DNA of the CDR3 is TGTGCCAGCAGCTTCCTAACGGGGGGTGAAAAACTGTTTTTT. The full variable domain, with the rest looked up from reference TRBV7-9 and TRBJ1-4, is DTGVSQNPRHKITKRGQNVTFRCDPISEHNRLYWYRQTLGQGPEFLTYFQNEAQLEKSRLLSDRFSAERPKGSFSTLEIQRTEQGDSAMYLCASSFLTGGEKLFFGSGTQLSVL.

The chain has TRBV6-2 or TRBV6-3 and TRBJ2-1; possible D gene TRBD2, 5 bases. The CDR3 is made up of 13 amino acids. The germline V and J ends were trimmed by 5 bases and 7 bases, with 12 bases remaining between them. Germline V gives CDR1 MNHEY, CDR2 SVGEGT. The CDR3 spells CASSQRIANEQFF. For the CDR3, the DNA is TGTGCCAGCAGTCAACGAATAGCGAATGAGCAGTTCTTC.

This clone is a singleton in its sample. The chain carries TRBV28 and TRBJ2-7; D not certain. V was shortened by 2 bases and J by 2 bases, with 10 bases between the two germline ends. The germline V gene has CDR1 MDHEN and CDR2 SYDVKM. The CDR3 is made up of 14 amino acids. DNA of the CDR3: TGTGCCAGCAGTTTACCTGGGCAGACCTACGAGCAGTACTTC. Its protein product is CASSLPGQTYEQYF.

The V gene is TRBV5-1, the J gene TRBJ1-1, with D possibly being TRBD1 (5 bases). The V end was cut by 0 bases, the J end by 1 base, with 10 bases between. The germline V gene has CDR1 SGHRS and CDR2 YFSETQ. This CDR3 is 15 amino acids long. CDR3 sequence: CASSLGGLGNTEAFF. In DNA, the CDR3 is TGCGCCAGCAGCTTGGGGGGCCTCGGGAACACTGAAGCTTTCTTT.

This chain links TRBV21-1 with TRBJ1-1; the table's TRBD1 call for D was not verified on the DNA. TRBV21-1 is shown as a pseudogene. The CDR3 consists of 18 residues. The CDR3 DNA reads TGTGCCAGCAGCAAAGGGGGAAGGGACAGGGGAAGTGTCACTGAAGCTTTCTTT. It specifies CASSKGGRDRGSVTEAFF.

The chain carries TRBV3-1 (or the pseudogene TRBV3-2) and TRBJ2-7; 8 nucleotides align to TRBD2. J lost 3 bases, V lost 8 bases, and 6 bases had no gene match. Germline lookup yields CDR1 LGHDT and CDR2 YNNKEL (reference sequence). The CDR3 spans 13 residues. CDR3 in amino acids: CASASGFDYEQYF. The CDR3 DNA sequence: TGTGCCAGCGCTAGCGGGTTTGACTACGAGCAGTACTTC.

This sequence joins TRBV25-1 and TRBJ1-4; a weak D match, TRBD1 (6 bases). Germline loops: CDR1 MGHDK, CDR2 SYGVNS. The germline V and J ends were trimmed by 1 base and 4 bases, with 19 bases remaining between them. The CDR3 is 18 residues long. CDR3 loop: CASSEFVTVTGDNEKLFF. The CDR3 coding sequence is TGTGCCAGCAGTGAATTCGTCACTGTGACAGGAGATAATGAAAAACTGTTTTTT.

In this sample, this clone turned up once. The CDR3 DNA follows: TGTGCCAGCAGTTACTCGTTAGGGGCTAACTATGGCTACACCTTC. Amino acids: CASSYSLGANYGYTF. The chain employs TRBV6-5 and TRBJ1-2, with D possibly matching TRBD1 (5 bases). From germline, CDR1 is MNHEY and CDR2 SVGAGI. V was shortened by 0 bases and J by 0 bases, with 8 bases between the two germline ends. This CDR3 is built from 15 residues.

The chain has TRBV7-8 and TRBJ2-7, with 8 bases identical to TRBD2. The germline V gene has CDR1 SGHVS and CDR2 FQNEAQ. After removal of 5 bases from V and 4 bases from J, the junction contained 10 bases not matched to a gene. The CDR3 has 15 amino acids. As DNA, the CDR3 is TGTGCCAGCAGCCCCTCGGGATTAGCGGGGTACGAGCAGTACTTC. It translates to CASSPSGLAGYEQYF.

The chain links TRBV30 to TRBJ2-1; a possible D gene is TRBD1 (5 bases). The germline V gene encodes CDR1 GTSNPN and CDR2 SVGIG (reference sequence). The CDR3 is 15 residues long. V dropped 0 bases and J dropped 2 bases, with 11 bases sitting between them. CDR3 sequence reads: CAWSVGERTYNEQFF. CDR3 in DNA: TGTGCCTGGAGTGTAGGGGAAAGGACCTACAATGAGCAGTTCTTC.

CDR3 in amino acids: CAWRRGRTSTDTQYF. The CDR3 region has the DNA TGTGCCTGGAGACGCGGCAGGACTAGCACAGATACGCAGTATTTT. The rearrangement uses TRBV30 and TRBJ2-3, with D possibly TRBD2 on 5 matching bases. This CDR3 is built from 15 residues. Per germline, CDR1 GTSNPN and CDR2 SVGIG (reference sequence). The ends were cut back, 3 bases at V and 0 bases at J, with 13 bases in the middle.

CDR3: CASDSSNQPQHF. As DNA, the CDR3 is TGTGCCAGTGACAGTAGCAATCAGCCCCAGCATTTT. V gene TRBV28 combines with J gene TRBJ1-5; D is possibly TRBD1 (5 bases). Looked up from germline, CDR1 is MDHEN and CDR2 is SYDVKM. The CDR3 runs to 12 residues. V lost 9 bases and J 0 bases, leaving 6 bases between the germline ends.

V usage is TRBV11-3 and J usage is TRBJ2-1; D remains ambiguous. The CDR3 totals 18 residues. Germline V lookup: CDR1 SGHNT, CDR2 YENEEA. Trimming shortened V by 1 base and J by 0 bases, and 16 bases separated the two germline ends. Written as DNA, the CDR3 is TGTGCCAGCAGCTTAGGATCTGGTAGCATCAGCTCCTACAATGAGCAGTTCTTC. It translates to CASSLGSGSISSYNEQFF.

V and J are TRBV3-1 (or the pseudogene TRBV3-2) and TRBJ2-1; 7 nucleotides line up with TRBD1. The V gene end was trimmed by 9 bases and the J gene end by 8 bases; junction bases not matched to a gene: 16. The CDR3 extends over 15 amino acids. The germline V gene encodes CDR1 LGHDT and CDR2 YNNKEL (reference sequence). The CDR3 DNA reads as TGTGCCAGTCGCAGGGACAGAGGGATTTTGGATGAGCAGTTCTTC. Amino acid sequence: CASRRDRGILDEQFF.

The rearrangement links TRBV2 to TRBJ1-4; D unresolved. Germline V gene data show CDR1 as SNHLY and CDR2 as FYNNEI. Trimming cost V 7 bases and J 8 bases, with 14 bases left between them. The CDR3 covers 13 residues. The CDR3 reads CASTDQVWEKLFF. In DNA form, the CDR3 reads TGTGCCAGCACGGATCAGGTTTGGGAAAAACTGTTTTTT.

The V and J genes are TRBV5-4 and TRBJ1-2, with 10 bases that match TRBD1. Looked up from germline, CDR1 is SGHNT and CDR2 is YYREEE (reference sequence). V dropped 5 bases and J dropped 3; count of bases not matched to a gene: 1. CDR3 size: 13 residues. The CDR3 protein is CASRGTGDYGYTF. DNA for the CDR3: TGTGCCAGCAGGGGGACAGGGGACTATGGCTACACCTTC.

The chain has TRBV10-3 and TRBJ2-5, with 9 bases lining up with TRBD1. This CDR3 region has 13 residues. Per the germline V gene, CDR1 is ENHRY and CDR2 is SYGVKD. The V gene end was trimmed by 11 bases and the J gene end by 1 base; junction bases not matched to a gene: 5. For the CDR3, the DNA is TGTGCCGTTGGACAGGGGACCCAAGAGACCCAGTACTTC. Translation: CAVGQGTQETQYF.

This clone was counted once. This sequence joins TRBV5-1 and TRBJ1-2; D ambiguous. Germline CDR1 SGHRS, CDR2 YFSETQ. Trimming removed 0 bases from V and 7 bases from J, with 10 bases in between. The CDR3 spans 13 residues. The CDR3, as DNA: TGCGCCAGCAGCTTGGAGGAGGGAAGTGGCTACACCTTC. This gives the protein CASSLEEGSGYTF.

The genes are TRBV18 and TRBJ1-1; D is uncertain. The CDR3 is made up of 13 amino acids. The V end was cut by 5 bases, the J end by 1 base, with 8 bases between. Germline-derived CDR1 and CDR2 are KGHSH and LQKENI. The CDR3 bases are TGTGCCAGCTCAGAAAGCACGAACACTGAAGCTTTCTTT. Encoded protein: CASSESTNTEAFF.

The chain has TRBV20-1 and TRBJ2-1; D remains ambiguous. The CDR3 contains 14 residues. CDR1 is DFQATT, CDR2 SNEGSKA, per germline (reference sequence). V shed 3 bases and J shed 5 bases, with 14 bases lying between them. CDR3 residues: CSASRLRSNNEQFF. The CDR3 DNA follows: TGCAGTGCTAGTCGTTTACGGTCAAACAATGAGCAGTTCTTC.

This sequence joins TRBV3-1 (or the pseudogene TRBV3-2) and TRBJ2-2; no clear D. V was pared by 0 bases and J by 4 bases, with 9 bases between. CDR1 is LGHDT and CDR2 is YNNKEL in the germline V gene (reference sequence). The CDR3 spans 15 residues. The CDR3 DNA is TGTGCCAGCAGCCAAGATTTGGCAGCCACCGGGGAGCTGTTTTTT. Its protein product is CASSQDLAATGELFF.

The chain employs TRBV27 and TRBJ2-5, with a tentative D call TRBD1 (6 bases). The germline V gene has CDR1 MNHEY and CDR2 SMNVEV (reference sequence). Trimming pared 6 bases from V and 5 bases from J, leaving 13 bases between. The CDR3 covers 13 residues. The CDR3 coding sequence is TGTGCCAGCAGACTACTTGGGGGCGAGACCCAGTACTTC. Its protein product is CASRLLGGETQYF.

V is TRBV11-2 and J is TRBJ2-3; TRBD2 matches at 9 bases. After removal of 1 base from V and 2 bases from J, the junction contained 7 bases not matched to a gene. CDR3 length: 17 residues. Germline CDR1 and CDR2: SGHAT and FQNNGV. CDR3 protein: CASSLVVIAGDTDTQYF. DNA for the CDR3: TGTGCCAGCAGCTTAGTCGTAATAGCGGGAGACACAGATACGCAGTATTTT.